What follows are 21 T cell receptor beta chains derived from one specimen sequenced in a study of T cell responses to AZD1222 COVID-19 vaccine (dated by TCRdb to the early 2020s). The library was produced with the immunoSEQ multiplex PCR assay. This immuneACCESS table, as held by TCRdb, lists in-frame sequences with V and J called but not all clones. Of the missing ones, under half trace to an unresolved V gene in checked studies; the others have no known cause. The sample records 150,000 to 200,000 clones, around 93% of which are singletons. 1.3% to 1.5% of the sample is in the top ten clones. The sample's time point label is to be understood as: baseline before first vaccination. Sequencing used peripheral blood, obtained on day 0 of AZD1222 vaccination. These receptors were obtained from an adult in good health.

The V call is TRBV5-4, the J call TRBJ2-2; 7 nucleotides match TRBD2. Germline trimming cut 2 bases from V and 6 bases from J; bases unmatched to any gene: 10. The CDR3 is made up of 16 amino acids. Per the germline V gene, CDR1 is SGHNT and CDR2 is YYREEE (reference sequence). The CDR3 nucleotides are TGTGCCAGCAGCTTTGGTGGTAGCGGGCTCCCCGGGGAGCTGTTTTTT. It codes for CASSFGGSGLPGELFF.

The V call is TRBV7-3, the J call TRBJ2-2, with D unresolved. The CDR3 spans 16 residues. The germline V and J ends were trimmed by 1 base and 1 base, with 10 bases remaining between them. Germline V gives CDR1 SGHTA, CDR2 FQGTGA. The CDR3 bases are TGTGCCAGCAGCTTAAATACCCCGCAGAACACCGGGGAGCTGTTTTTT. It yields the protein CASSLNTPQNTGELFF.

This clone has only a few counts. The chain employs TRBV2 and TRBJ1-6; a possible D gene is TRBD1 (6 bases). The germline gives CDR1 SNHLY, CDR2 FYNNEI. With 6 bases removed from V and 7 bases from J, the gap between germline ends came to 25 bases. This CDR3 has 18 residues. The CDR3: CASRGDKPGTRRNSPLHF. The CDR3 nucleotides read TGTGCCAGCAGGGGGGACAAGCCCGGCACTAGAAGAAATTCACCCCTCCACTTT.

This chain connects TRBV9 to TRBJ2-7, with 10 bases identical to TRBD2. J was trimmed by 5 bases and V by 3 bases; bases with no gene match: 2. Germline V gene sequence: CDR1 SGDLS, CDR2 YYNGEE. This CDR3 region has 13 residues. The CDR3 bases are TGTGCCAGCAGCGGCGGGACTAGCGACGAGCAGTACTTC. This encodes CASSGGTSDEQYF.

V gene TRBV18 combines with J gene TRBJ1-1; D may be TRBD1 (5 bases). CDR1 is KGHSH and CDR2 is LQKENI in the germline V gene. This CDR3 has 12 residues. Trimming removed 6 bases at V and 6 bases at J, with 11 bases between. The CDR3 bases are TGTGCCAGCTCGCTCGGGACGGCTGAAGCTTTCTTT. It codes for CASSLGTAEAFF. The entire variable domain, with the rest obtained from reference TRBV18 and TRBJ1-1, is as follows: NAGVMQNPRHLVRRRGQEARLRCSPMKGHSHVYWYRQLPEEGLKFMVYLQKENIIDESGMPKERFSAEFPKEGPSILRIQQVVRGDSAAYFCASSLGTAEAFFGQGTRLTVV.

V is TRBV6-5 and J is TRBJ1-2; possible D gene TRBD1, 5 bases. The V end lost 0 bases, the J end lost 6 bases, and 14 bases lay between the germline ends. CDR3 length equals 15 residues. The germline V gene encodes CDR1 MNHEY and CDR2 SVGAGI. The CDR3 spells CASSYSISWGNGYTF. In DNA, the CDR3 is TGTGCCAGCAGTTACTCGATCTCATGGGGGAATGGCTACACCTTC.

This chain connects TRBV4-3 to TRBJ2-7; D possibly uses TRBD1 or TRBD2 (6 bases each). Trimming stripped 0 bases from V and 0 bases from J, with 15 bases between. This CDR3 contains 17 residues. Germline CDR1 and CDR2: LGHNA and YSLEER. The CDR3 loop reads CASSQDRLGGNSYEQYF. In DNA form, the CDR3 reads TGCGCCAGCAGCCAAGATCGATTGGGGGGCAACTCCTACGAGCAGTACTTC.

For the CDR3, the DNA is TGTGCCAGCAGTGGGGTCGGCCCAGATACGCAGTATTTT. It translates to CASSGVGPDTQYF. The J gene is TRBJ2-3, the V gene TRBV7-9; D uncertain. The V end lost 6 bases, the J end lost 4 bases, and 11 bases lay between the germline ends. The CDR3 extends over 13 amino acids. Germline values: CDR1 SEHNR, CDR2 FQNEAQ (reference sequence).

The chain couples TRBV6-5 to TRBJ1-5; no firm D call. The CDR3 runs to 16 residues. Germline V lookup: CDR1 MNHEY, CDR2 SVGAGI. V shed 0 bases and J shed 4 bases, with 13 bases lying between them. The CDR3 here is CASSYSIPGRNQPQHF. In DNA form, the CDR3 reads TGTGCCAGCAGTTACTCTATCCCAGGTCGGAATCAGCCCCAGCATTTT.

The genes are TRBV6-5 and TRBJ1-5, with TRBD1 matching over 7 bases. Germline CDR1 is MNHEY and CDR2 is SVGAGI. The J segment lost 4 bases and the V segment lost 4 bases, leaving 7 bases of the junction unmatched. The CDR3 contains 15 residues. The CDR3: CASSSLDRINQPQHF. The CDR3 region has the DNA TGTGCCAGCAGTTCATTGGACAGGATTAATCAGCCCCAGCATTTT.

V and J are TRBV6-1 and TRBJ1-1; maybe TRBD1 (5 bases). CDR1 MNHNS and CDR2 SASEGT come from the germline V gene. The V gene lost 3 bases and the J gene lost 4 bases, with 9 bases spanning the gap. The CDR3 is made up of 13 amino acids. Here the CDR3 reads CASSDRVTTEAFF. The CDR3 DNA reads TGTGCCAGCAGTGACAGGGTCACCACTGAAGCTTTCTTT.

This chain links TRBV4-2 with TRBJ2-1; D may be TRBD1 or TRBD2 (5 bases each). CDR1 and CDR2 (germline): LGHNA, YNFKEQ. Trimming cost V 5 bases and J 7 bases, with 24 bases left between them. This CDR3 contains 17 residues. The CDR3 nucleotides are TGTGCCAGCAGCGTCGGGATAATTAGAAGGGGAACAAATGAGCAGTTCTTC. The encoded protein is CASSVGIIRRGTNEQFF.

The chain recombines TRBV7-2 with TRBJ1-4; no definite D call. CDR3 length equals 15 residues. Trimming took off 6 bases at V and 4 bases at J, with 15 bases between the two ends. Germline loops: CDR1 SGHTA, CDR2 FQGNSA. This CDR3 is CASRPGRVGNEKLFF. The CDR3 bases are TGTGCCAGCAGGCCGGGGAGGGTCGGTAATGAAAAACTGTTTTTT.

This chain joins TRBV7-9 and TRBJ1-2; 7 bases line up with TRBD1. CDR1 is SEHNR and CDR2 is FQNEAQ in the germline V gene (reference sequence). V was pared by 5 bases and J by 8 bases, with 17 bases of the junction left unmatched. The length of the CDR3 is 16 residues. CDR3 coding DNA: TGTGCCAGCAGCGCCGGGACAGACCCCTCACTGGGAGGCTACACCTTC. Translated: CASSAGTDPSLGGYTF.

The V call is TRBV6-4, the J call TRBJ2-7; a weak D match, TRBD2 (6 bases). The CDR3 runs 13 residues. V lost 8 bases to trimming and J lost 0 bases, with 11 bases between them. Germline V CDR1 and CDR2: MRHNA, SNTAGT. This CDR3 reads CASGSTSSYEQYF. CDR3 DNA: TGTGCCAGCGGGTCGACTAGCTCCTACGAGCAGTACTTC.

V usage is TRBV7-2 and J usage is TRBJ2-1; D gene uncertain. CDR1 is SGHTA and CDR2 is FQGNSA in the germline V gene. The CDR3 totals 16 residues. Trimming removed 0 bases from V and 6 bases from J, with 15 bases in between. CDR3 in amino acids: CASSLALMGSSNEQFF. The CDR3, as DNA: TGTGCCAGCAGCTTAGCGCTAATGGGCAGCAGCAATGAGCAGTTCTTC.

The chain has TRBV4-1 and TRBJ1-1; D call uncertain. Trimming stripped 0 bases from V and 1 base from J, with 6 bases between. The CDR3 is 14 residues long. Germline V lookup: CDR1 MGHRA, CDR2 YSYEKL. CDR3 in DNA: TGCGCCAGCAGCCAAGATCGAACGAACACTGAAGCTTTCTTT. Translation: CASSQDRTNTEAFF.

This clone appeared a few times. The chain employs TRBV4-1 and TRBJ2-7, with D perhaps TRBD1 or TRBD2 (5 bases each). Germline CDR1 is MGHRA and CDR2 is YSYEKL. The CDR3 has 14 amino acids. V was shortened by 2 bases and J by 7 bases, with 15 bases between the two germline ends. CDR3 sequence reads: CASSQPTGRIEQYF. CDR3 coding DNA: TGCGCCAGCAGCCAACCAACGGGACGGATTGAGCAGTACTTC.

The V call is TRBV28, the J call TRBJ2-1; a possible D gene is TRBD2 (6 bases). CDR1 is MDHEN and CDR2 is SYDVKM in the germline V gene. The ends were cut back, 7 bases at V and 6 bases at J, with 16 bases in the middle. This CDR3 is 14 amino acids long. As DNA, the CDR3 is TGTGCCAGCATTCAACCGGGACTTCCCAATGAGCAGTTCTTC. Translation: CASIQPGLPNEQFF.

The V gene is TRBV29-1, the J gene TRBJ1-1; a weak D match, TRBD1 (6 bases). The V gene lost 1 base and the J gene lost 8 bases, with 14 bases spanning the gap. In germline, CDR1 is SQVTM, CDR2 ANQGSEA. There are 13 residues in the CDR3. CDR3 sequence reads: CSVEATGGGEAFF. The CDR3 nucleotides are TGCAGCGTTGAAGCGACAGGCGGTGGAGAAGCTTTCTTT.

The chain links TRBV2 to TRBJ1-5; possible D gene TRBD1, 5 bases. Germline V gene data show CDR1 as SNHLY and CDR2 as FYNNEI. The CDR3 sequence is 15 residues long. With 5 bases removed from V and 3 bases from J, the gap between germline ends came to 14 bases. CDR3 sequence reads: CASSPSGAVNQPQHF. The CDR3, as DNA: TGTGCCAGCAGTCCGAGTGGGGCGGTCAATCAGCCCCAGCATTTT.